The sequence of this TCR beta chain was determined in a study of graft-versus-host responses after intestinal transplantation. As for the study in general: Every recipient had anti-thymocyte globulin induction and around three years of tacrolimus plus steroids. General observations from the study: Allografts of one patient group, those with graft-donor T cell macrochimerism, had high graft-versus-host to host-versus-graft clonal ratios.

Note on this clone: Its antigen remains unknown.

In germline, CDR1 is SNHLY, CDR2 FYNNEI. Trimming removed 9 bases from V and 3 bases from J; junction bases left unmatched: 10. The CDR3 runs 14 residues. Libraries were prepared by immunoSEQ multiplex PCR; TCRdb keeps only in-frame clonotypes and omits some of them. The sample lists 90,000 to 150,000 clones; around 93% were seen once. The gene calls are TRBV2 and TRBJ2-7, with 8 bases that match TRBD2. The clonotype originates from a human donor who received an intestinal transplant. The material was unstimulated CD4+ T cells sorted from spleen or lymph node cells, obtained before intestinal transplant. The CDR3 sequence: CASYPPGRGYEQYF. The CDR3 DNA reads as TGTGCCAGTTACCCCCCCGGGAGGGGCTACGAGCAGTACTTC.